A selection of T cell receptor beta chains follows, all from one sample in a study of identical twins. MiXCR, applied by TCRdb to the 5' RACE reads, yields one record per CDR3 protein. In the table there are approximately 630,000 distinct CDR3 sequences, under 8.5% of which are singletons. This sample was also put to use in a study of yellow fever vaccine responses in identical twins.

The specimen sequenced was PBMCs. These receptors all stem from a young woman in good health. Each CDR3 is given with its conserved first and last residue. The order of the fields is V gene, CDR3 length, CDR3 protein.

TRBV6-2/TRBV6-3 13 CAAAPGTSYEQYF
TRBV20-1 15 CSARDPKSSYNEQFF
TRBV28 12 CASSLSASGYTF
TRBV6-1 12 CASRDSSYEQYF
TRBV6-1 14 CASSEFPGGDGYTF
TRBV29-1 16 CSVEGERGRDPNEQFF
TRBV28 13 CAIRGTGYNEQFF
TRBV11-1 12 CASSHRQGEAFF
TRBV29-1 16 CSAGTSGSWSTDTQYF
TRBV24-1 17 CATSGTSGGFSTDTQYF